Listed below are T cell receptor beta chains from one sample, sequenced in a study of blood T cell repertoires in COVID-19. Produced via immunoSEQ multiplex PCR; TCRdb's table is partial and in-frame only. The table shows about 330,000 clones, with 87% occurring only once. The source material was peripheral blood. These receptors were obtained from a man aged 25-45 years with COVID-19, enrolled during active disease. Each CDR3 is given with its conserved first and last residue. A D gene is named only where the DNA matches it firmly. For some rows the clone size is stated as once, few or many, or as a class when expanded; others skip it.

.,TRBD2,TRBV19,TRBJ2-3,TGTGCCAGTAGTCCCGTAGCGGGGGGCTACACAGATACGCAGTATTTT,CASSPVAGGYTDTQYF
.,.,TRBV19,TRBJ2-3,TGTGCCAGTAGTATGGAGACAGCTAGTTCTAGCACAGATACGCAGTATTTT,CASSMETASSSTDTQYF
.,.,TRBV19,TRBJ2-5,TGTGCCAGTAGTATTTCTTGGCAGGGAGAGACCCAGTACTTC,CASSISWQGETQYF
.,TRBD1,TRBV7-2,TRBJ1-2,TGTGCCAGCAGCATATCGACAGGGCCTAACTATGGCTACACCTTC,CASSISTGPNYGYTF
.,TRBD1,TRBV7-9,TRBJ1-2,TGTGCCAGCAGCGTCCCGGGACAGGGTTATGGCTACACCTTC,CASSVPGQGYGYTF
.,TRBD1,TRBV18,TRBJ2-5,TGTGCCAGCTCGCCCACGGCAGGGGGCGGAGAAGAGACCCAGTACTTC,CASSPTAGGGEETQYF
once,.,TRBV28,TRBJ1-2,TGTGCCAGCAGTTCCACGGACAGCACCCCCCACTATGGCTACACCTTC,CASSSTDSTPHYGYTF
.,TRBD1,TRBV7-2,TRBJ2-7,TGTGCCAGCAGTCCAGACAGGGGGCGTTACGAGCAGTACTTC,CASSPDRGRYEQYF
.,TRBD2,TRBV7-2,TRBJ2-2,TGTGCCAGCAGCCCCGTAGGGAGCGGGAGGGCTAAAAACACCGGGGAGCTGTTTTTT,CASSPVGSGRAKNTGELFF
.,.,TRBV13,TRBJ1-1,TGTGCCAGCAGCTTAGCGGGAGCGAACACTGAAGCTTTCTTT,CASSLAGANTEAFF